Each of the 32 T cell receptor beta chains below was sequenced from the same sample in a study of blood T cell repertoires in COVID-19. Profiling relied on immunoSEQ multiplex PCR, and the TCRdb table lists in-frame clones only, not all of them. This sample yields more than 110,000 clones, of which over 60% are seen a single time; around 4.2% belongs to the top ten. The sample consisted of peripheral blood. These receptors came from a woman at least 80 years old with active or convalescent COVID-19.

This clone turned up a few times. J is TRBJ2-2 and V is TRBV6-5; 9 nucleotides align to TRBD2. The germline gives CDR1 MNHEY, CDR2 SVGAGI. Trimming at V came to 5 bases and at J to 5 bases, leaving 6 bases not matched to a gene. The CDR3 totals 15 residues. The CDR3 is CASSSGGQRTGELFF. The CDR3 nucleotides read TGTGCCAGCAGTAGCGGGGGGCAACGAACCGGGGAGCTGTTTTTT.

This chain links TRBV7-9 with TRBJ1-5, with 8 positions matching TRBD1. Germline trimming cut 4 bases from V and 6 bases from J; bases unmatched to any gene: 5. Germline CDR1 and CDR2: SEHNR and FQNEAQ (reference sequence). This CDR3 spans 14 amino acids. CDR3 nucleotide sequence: TGTGCCAGCAGCTCCAACAGGGGGAGTCAGCCCCAGCATTTT. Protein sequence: CASSSNRGSQPQHF.

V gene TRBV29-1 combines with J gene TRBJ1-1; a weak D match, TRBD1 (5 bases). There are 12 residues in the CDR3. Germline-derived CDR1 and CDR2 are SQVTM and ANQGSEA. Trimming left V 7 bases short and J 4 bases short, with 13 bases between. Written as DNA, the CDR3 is TGCAGCGCGACCCAGGGTAGCACTGAAGCTTTCTTT. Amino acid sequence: CSATQGSTEAFF.

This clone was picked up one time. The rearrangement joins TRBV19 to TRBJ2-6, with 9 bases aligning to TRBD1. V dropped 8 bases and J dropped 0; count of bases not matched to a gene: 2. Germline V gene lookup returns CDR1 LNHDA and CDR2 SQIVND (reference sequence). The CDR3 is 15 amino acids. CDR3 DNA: TGTGCCAGTGGGACAGGGACCTCTGGGGCCAACGTCCTGACTTTC. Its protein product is CASGTGTSGANVLTF.

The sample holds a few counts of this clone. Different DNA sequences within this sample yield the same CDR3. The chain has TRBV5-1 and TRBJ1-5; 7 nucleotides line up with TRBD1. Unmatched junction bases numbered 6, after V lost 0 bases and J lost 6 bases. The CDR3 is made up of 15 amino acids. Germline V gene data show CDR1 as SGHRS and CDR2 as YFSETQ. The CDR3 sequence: CASSLGQGGSQPQHF. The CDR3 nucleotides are TGCGCCAGCAGCTTGGGACAGGGTGGTAGTCAGCCCCAGCATTTT. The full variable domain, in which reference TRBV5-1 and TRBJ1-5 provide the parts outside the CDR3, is KAGVTQTPRYLIKTRGQQVTLSCSPISGHRSVSWYQQTPGQGLQFLFEYFSETQRNKGNFPGRFSGRQFSNSRSEMNVSTLELGDSALYLCASSLGQGGSQPQHFGDGTRLSIL.

This chain's CDR3 is CASAGVGSPLHF. For the CDR3, the DNA is TGTGCCAGCGCCGGGGTTGGTTCACCCCTCCACTTT. V is TRBV28 and J is TRBJ1-6, with D hard to call. Germline lookup yields CDR1 MDHEN and CDR2 SYDVKM. With 8 bases removed from V and 9 bases from J, the gap between germline ends came to 11 bases. CDR3 size: 12 residues.

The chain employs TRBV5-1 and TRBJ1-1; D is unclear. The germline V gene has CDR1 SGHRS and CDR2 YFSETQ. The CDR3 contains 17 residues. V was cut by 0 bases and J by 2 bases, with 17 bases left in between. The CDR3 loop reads CASSLAGTLSRNTEAFF. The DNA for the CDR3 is TGCGCCAGCAGCTTGGCCGGTACCTTATCCCGAAACACTGAAGCTTTCTTT.

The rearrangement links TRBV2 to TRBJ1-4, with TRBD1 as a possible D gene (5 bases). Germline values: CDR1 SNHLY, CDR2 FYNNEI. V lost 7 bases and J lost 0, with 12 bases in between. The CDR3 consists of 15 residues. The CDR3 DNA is TGTGCCAGCAAGGAGGGGTACGCAACTAATGAAAAACTGTTTTTT. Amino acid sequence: CASKEGYATNEKLFF.

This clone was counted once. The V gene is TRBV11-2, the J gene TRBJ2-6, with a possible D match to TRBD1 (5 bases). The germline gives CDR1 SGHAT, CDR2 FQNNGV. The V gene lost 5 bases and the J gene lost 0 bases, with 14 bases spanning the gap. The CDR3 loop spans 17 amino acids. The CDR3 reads CASSPQPGFSGANVLTF. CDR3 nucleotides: TGTGCCAGCAGCCCCCAACCAGGGTTCTCTGGGGCCAACGTCCTGACTTTC.

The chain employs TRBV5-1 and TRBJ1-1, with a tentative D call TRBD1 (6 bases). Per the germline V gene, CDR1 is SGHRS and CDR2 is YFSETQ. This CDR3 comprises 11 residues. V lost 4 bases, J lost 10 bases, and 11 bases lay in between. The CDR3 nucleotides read TGCGCCAGCAGCGCAACAGGGCGAGCTTTCTTT. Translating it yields CASSATGRAFF.

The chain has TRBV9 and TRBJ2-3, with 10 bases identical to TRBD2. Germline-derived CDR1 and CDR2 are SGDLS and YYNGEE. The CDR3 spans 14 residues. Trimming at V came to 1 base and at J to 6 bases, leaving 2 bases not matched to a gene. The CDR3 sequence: CASSVLAGVDTQYF. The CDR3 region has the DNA TGTGCCAGCAGCGTACTAGCGGGGGTGGATACGCAGTATTTT.

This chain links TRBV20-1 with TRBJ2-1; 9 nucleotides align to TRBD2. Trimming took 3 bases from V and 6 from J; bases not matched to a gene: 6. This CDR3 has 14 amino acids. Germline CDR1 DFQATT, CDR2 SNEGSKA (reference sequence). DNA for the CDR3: TGCAGTGCTAGTCTAGGCGGGGGGGCCAATGAGCAGTTCTTC. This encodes CSASLGGGANEQFF.

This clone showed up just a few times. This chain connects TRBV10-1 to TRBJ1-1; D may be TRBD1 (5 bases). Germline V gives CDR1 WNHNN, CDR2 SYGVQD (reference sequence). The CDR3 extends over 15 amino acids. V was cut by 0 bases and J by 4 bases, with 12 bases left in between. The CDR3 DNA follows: TGCGCCAGCAGTGAGTCGGGGGGACCGTTCACTGAAGCTTTCTTT. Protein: CASSESGGPFTEAFF.

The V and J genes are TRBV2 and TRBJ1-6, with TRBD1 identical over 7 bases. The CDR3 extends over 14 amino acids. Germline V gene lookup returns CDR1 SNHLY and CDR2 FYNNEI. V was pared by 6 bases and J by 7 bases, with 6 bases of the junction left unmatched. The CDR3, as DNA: TGTGCCAGCAGCTCTCCGGGACAGAATTCACCCCTCCACTTT. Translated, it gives CASSSPGQNSPLHF. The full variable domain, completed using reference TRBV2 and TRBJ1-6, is EPEVTQTPSHQVTQMGQEVILRCVPISNHLYFYWYRQILGQKVEFLVSFYNNEISEKSEIFDDQFSVERPDGSNFTLKIRSTKLEDSAMYFCASSSPGQNSPLHFGNGTRLTVT.

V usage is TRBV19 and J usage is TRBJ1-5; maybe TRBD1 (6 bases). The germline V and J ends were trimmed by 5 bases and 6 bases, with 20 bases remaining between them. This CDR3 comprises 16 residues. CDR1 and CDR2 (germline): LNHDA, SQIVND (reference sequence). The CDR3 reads CASSLGHDDSSQPQHF. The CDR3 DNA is TGTGCCAGTAGTTTGGGACATGATGATTCGTCTCAGCCCCAGCATTTT.

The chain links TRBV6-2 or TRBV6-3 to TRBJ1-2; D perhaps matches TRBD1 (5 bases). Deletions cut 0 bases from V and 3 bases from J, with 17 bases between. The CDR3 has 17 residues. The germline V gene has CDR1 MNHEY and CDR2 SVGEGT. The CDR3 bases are TGTGCCAGCAGTTACTCCCGACAGATAGGAGCAGACTATGGCTACACCTTC. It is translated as CASSYSRQIGADYGYTF.

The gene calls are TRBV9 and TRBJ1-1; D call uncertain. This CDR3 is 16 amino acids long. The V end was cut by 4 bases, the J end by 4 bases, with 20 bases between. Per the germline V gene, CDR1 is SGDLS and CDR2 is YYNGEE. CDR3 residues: CASSLTAGTRGTEAFF. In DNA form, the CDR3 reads TGTGCCAGCAGCCTCACCGCCGGAACGCGGGGCACTGAAGCTTTCTTT.

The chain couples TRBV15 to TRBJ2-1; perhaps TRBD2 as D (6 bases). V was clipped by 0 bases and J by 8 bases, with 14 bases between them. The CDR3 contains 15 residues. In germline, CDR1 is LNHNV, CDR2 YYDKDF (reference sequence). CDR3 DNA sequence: TGTGCCACCAGCAGAGATCCCGGGAGTGACGATGAGCAGTTCTTC. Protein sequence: CATSRDPGSDDEQFF.

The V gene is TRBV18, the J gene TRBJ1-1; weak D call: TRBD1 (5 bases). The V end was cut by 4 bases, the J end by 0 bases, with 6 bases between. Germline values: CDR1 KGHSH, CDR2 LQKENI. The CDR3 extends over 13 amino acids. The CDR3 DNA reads TGTGCCAGCTCACAGACAGTGAACACTGAAGCTTTCTTT. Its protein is CASSQTVNTEAFF.

CDR3 DNA: TGTGCCAGCGGCGGGGGCACCAGGAACACTGAAGCTTTCTTT. This sequence encodes CASGGGTRNTEAFF. The chain carries TRBV6-5 and TRBJ1-1, with D possibly matching TRBD1 (6 bases). The V and J ends lost 8 bases and 1 base respectively, with 14 bases between them. Germline V gene sequence: CDR1 MNHEY, CDR2 SVGAGI. CDR3 length equals 14 residues.

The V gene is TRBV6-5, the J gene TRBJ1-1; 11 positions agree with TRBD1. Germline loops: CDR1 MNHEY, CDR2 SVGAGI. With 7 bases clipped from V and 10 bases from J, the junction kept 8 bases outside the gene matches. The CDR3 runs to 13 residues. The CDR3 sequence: CASTPGTGGIAFF. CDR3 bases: TGTGCCAGCACCCCCGGGACAGGGGGGATAGCTTTCTTT.

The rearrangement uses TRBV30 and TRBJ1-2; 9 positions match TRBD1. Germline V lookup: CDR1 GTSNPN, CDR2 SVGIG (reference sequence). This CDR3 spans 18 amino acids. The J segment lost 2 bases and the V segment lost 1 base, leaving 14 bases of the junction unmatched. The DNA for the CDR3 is TGTGCCTGGAGTGCTATAGGACAGGGGAAGATTACCAACTATGGCTACACCTTC. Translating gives CAWSAIGQGKITNYGYTF. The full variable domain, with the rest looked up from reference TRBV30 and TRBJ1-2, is SQTIHQWPATLVQPVGSPLSLECTVEGTSNPNLYWYRQAAGRGLQLLFYSVGIGQISSEVPQNLSASRPQDRQFILSSKKLLLSDSGFYLCAWSAIGQGKITNYGYTFGSGTRLTVV.

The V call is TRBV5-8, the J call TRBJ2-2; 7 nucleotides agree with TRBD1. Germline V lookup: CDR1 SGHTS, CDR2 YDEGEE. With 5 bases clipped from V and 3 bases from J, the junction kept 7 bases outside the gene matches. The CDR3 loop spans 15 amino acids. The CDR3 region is CASRRGQRYTGELFF. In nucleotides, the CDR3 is TGTGCCAGCAGACGGGGACAGAGGTACACCGGGGAGCTGTTTTTT.

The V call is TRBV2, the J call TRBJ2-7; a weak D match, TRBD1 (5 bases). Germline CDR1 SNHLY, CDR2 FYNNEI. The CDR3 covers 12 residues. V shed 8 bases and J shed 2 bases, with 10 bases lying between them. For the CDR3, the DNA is TGTGCCAGCTCCAGGGTTGCCTACGAGCAGTACTTC. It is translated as CASSRVAYEQYF.

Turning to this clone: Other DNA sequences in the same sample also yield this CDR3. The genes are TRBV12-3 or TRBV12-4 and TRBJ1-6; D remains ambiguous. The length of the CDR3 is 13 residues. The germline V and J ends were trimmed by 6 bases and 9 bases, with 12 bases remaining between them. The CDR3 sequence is CASSSDRGSPLHF. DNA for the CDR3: TGTGCCAGCAGCTCCGACCGAGGTTCACCCCTCCACTTT.

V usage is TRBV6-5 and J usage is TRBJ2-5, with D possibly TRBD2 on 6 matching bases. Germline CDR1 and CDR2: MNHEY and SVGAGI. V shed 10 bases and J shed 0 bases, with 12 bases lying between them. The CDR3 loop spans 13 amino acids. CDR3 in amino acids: CAIGRGYQETQYF. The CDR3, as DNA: TGTGCCATCGGGAGAGGGTACCAAGAGACCCAGTACTTC.

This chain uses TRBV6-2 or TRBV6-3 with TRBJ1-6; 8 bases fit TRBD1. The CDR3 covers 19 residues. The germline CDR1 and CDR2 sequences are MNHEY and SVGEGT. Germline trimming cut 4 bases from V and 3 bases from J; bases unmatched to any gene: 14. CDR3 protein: CASSFNPRTGNRYNSPLHF. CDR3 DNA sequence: TGTGCCAGCAGTTTCAACCCCCGGACAGGGAATCGCTATAATTCACCCCTCCACTTT.

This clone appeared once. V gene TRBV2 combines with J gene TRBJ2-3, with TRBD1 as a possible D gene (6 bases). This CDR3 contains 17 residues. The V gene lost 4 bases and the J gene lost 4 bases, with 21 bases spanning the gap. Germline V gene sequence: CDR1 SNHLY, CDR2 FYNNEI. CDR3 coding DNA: TGTGCCAGCAGTGGGGGGCTTCCTCTTTATCGGGCAGATACGCAGTATTTT. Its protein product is CASSGGLPLYRADTQYF.

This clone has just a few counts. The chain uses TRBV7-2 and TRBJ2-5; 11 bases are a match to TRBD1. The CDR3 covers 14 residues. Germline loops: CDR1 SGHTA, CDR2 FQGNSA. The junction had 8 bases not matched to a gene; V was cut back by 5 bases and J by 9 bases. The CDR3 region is CASSRDRGIWPQYF. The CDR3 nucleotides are TGTGCCAGCAGCCGGGACAGGGGGATCTGGCCCCAGTACTTC.

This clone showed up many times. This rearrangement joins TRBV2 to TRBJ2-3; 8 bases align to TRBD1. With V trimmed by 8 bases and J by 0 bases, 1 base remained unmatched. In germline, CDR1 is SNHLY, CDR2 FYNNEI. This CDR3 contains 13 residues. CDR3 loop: CASHRGSTDTQYF. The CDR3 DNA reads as TGTGCCAGCCACAGGGGGAGCACAGATACGCAGTATTTT.

Here the CDR3 reads CASSYGRRYYGYTF. The CDR3 DNA sequence: TGTGCCAGCAGTTACGGCAGGCGATACTATGGCTACACCTTC. The chain combines TRBV6-5 with TRBJ1-2; D unresolved. The CDR3 is made up of 14 amino acids. The V end lost 2 bases, the J end lost 3 bases, and 10 bases lay between the germline ends. Germline V gives CDR1 MNHEY, CDR2 SVGAGI.

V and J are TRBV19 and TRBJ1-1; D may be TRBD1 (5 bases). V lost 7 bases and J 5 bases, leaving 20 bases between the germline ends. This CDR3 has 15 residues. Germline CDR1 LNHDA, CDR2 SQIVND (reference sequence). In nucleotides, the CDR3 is TGTGCCAGTACTCCAGGGTTTGGGTTTAGTACTGAAGCTTTCTTT. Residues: CASTPGFGFSTEAFF.